Listed below are T cell receptor beta chains from one sample, sequenced in a study of blood T cell repertoires in COVID-19. Assay used: immunoSEQ multiplex PCR; TCRdb lists only in-frame clones, some missing. The sample records roughly 200,000 clones, about 84% being singletons. Sequenced sample: peripheral blood. Receptors were obtained from a person aged 65 to 85 with COVID-19, enrolled during active disease. The CDR3 runs from the conserved cysteine through the conserved F or W. The D gene is left open where the match is weak. Rows give clone size only sometimes, using once, few, many, or a class for an expanded clone.

v_gene: TRBV28
j_gene: TRBJ1-5
abundance: NA
d_gene: NA
CDR3aa: CASGADGWNQHF
CDR3nt: TGTGCCAGCGGGGCGGACGGCTGGAACCAGCATTTT

v_gene: TRBV6-4
j_gene: TRBJ1-2
abundance: NA
d_gene: TRBD1
CDR3aa: CASSDGGRGSYGYTF
CDR3nt: TGTGCCAGCAGTGACGGAGGCAGGGGGTCGTATGGCTACACCTTC

v_gene: TRBV7-2
j_gene: TRBJ2-3
abundance: NA
d_gene: NA
CDR3aa: CASSSSTDTQYF
CDR3nt: TGTGCCAGCAGCAGCAGCACAGATACGCAGTATTTT

v_gene: TRBV7-9
j_gene: TRBJ2-5
abundance: NA
d_gene: TRBD1
CDR3aa: CASSRGTGGETQYF
CDR3nt: TGTGCCAGCAGCCGTGGGACAGGCGGCGAGACCCAGTACTTC

v_gene: TRBV2
j_gene: TRBJ2-1
abundance: NA
d_gene: TRBD2
CDR3aa: CASTGTSGRYEQFF
CDR3nt: TGTGCCAGCACCGGGACTAGCGGGAGATATGAGCAGTTCTTC

v_gene: TRBV27
j_gene: TRBJ1-5
abundance: NA
d_gene: TRBD1
CDR3aa: CASSWTGGWSQHF
CDR3nt: TGTGCCAGCAGTTGGACAGGGGGCTGGTCCCAGCATTTT

v_gene: TRBV14
j_gene: TRBJ1-6
abundance: few
d_gene: TRBD1
CDR3aa: CASQTGDRSYSPLHF
CDR3nt: TGTGCCAGCCAAACAGGGGATCGGAGTTATTCACCCCTCCACTTT

v_gene: TRBV5-1
j_gene: TRBJ1-1
abundance: NA
d_gene: TRBD1
CDR3aa: CASSPGTVNTEAFF
CDR3nt: TGCGCCAGCAGCCCTGGGACAGTGAACACTGAAGCTTTCTTT

v_gene: TRBV28
j_gene: TRBJ2-7
abundance: NA
d_gene: NA
CDR3aa: CASSPRYGSSYEQYF
CDR3nt: TGTGCCAGCAGCCCCCGGTACGGGAGCTCCTACGAGCAGTACTTC

v_gene: TRBV6-8
j_gene: TRBJ1-5
abundance: NA
d_gene: TRBD1
CDR3aa: CASSYPPPDRGLEGNQPQHF
CDR3nt: TGTGCCAGCAGTTACCCACCTCCGGACAGGGGGCTCGAGGGGAATCAGCCCCAGCATTTT

v_gene: TRBV5-6
j_gene: TRBJ1-3
abundance: NA
d_gene: NA
CDR3aa: CASSIPGATGNTIYF
CDR3nt: TGTGCCAGCAGCATCCCAGGGGCGACAGGAAACACCATATATTTT

v_gene: TRBV6-5
j_gene: TRBJ2-2
abundance: NA
d_gene: NA
CDR3aa: CASTSWGGPGELFF
CDR3nt: TGTGCCAGCACCTCTTGGGGGGGCCCCGGGGAGCTGTTTTTT

v_gene: TRBV7-9
j_gene: TRBJ2-2
abundance: few
d_gene: NA
CDR3aa: CASSLGGLSGELFF
CDR3nt: TGTGCCAGCAGCTTGGGGGGTTTATCCGGGGAGCTGTTTTTT

v_gene: TRBV5-4
j_gene: TRBJ1-2
abundance: once
d_gene: NA
CDR3aa: CASSVENRDFYGYTF
CDR3nt: TGTGCCAGCAGCGTCGAAAACAGGGATTTCTATGGCTACACCTTC

v_gene: TRBV14
j_gene: TRBJ2-3
abundance: NA
d_gene: NA
CDR3aa: CASSAQGSDTQYF
CDR3nt: TGTGCCAGCAGCGCTCAGGGGTCAGATACGCAGTATTTT

v_gene: TRBV10-1
j_gene: TRBJ2-1
abundance: NA
d_gene: TRBD2
CDR3aa: CAVLAGECNEQFF
CDR3nt: TGCGCCGTGCTAGCGGGAGAATGTAATGAGCAGTTCTTC

v_gene: TRBV18
j_gene: TRBJ2-3
abundance: NA
d_gene: TRBD1
CDR3aa: CASSPRQGSTDTQYF
CDR3nt: TGTGCCAGCTCACCCCGACAGGGCAGCACAGATACGCAGTATTTT

v_gene: TRBV28
j_gene: TRBJ2-3
abundance: once
d_gene: NA
CDR3aa: CASSLQGALGTDTQYF
CDR3nt: TGTGCCAGCAGTTTGCAAGGGGCCCTAGGGACAGATACGCAGTATTTT

v_gene: TRBV28
j_gene: TRBJ2-7
abundance: NA
d_gene: TRBD2
CDR3aa: CASRGLAGLYEQYF
CDR3nt: TGTGCCAGCAGGGGACTAGCGGGTCTTTACGAGCAGTACTTC

v_gene: TRBV7-9
j_gene: TRBJ2-2
abundance: NA
d_gene: TRBD2
CDR3aa: CASSSGEGGELFF
CDR3nt: TGTGCCAGCAGTAGCGGGGAAGGCGGGGAGCTGTTTTTT

v_gene: TRBV5-1
j_gene: TRBJ2-7
abundance: NA
d_gene: TRBD1
CDR3aa: CASSLSAGGPYEQYF
CDR3nt: TGCGCCAGCAGCTTGAGTGCAGGGGGCCCCTACGAGCAGTACTTC

v_gene: TRBV28
j_gene: TRBJ1-5
abundance: NA
d_gene: NA
CDR3aa: CASRKHGGRRQPQHF
CDR3nt: TGTGCCAGCAGGAAACACGGGGGGCGACGACAGCCCCAGCATTTT

v_gene: TRBV10-3
j_gene: TRBJ2-7
abundance: NA
d_gene: NA
CDR3aa: CAIQGPYSYEQYF
CDR3nt: TGTGCCATCCAGGGGCCCTACTCCTACGAGCAGTACTTC

v_gene: TRBV10-2
j_gene: TRBJ1-3
abundance: NA
d_gene: TRBD1
CDR3aa: CARSGTGGGAIYF
CDR3nt: TGCGCCAGGTCGGGGACAGGCGGTGGTGCCATATATTTT

v_gene: TRBV19
j_gene: TRBJ1-3
abundance: once
d_gene: NA
CDR3aa: CASSTPPGALTWF
CDR3nt: TGTGCCAGTAGTACACCGCCAGGGGCTCTAACCTGGTTT

v_gene: TRBV6-2/TRBV6-3
j_gene: TRBJ2-3
abundance: few
d_gene: TRBD2
CDR3aa: CASSYRGLAGEGTQYF
CDR3nt: TGTGCCAGCAGTTACCGGGGACTAGCGGGAGAGGGTACGCAGTATTTT

v_gene: TRBV19
j_gene: TRBJ2-1
abundance: NA
d_gene: NA
CDR3aa: CASSIARNEQFF
CDR3nt: TGTGCCAGTAGTATAGCCAGGAATGAGCAGTTCTTC

v_gene: TRBV3-1/TRBV3-2
j_gene: TRBJ2-2
abundance: NA
d_gene: TRBD1
CDR3aa: CASSSRQGHTGELFF
CDR3nt: TGTGCCAGCAGCTCACGACAGGGCCACACCGGGGAGCTGTTTTTT

v_gene: TRBV9
j_gene: TRBJ2-7
abundance: NA
d_gene: TRBD2
CDR3aa: CASSRLAGPTYEQYF
CDR3nt: TGTGCCAGCAGTCGCCTAGCGGGACCTACCTACGAGCAGTACTTC

v_gene: TRBV30
j_gene: TRBJ2-7
abundance: NA
d_gene: NA
CDR3aa: CAWTGIYEQYF
CDR3nt: TGTGCCTGGACAGGGATTTACGAGCAGTACTTC

v_gene: TRBV7-2
j_gene: TRBJ1-6
abundance: NA
d_gene: NA
CDR3aa: CASSLAQLSSYNSPLHF
CDR3nt: TGTGCCAGCAGCTTAGCACAGCTGAGCTCCTATAATTCACCCCTCCACTTT

v_gene: TRBV19
j_gene: TRBJ2-1
abundance: once
d_gene: TRBD2
CDR3aa: CASSPWLSASGNEQFF
CDR3nt: TGTGCCAGTAGTCCCTGGTTATCGGCTAGCGGCAATGAGCAGTTCTTC

v_gene: TRBV5-1
j_gene: TRBJ2-5
abundance: NA
d_gene: TRBD1
CDR3aa: CASSFGQGETQYF
CDR3nt: TGCGCCAGCAGCTTCGGACAGGGTGAGACCCAGTACTTC

v_gene: TRBV11-3
j_gene: TRBJ1-5
abundance: few
d_gene: TRBD1
CDR3aa: CASSWGPTGASNQPQHF
CDR3nt: TGTGCCAGCAGCTGGGGACCTACAGGGGCTAGCAATCAGCCCCAGCATTTT

v_gene: TRBV28
j_gene: TRBJ1-4
abundance: NA
d_gene: TRBD1
CDR3aa: CASSLGGTGGREKLFF
CDR3nt: TGTGCCAGCAGTTTAGGGGGTACAGGGGGAAGGGAAAAACTGTTTTTT

v_gene: TRBV7-2
j_gene: TRBJ1-5
abundance: NA
d_gene: NA
CDR3aa: CASSLTVVGVYQPQHF
CDR3nt: TGTGCCAGCAGCTTAACCGTTGTAGGGGTATATCAGCCCCAGCATTTT

v_gene: TRBV19
j_gene: TRBJ2-1
abundance: NA
d_gene: TRBD1
CDR3aa: CASTNAARGSYNEQFF
CDR3nt: TGTGCCAGTACTAATGCGGCCAGGGGGTCCTACAATGAGCAGTTCTTC

v_gene: TRBV19
j_gene: TRBJ2-7
abundance: NA
d_gene: TRBD1
CDR3aa: CASTRGQASSYEQYF
CDR3nt: TGTGCCAGTACTCGGGGACAGGCGAGCTCCTACGAGCAGTACTTC

v_gene: TRBV10-3
j_gene: TRBJ2-2
abundance: NA
d_gene: NA
CDR3aa: CAIAARGTGELFF
CDR3nt: TGTGCCATCGCCGCCCGGGGGACCGGGGAGCTGTTTTTT

v_gene: TRBV3-1/TRBV3-2
j_gene: TRBJ2-3
abundance: NA
d_gene: TRBD1
CDR3aa: CASTQGTGGYSQYF
CDR3nt: TGTGCCAGCACCCAAGGCACAGGGGGTTATTCGCAGTATTTT

v_gene: TRBV6-2/TRBV6-3
j_gene: TRBJ1-2
abundance: few
d_gene: TRBD1
CDR3aa: CASSYAGTGYGYTF
CDR3nt: TGTGCCAGCAGTTACGCCGGGACAGGGTATGGCTACACCTTC

v_gene: TRBV3-1/TRBV3-2
j_gene: TRBJ2-3
abundance: once
d_gene: TRBD2
CDR3aa: CASSPGTSSVDTQYF
CDR3nt: TGTGCCAGCAGCCCTGGGACTAGCAGTGTAGATACGCAGTATTTT

v_gene: TRBV5-1
j_gene: TRBJ1-5
abundance: NA
d_gene: TRBD1
CDR3aa: CASSLAGDRDQPQHF
CDR3nt: TGCGCCAGCAGCTTGGCCGGGGACAGAGATCAGCCCCAGCATTTT

v_gene: TRBV6-5
j_gene: TRBJ1-6
abundance: NA
d_gene: NA
CDR3aa: CASSSRGSPLHF
CDR3nt: TGTGCCAGCAGTTCCAGGGGTTCACCCCTCCACTTT

v_gene: TRBV7-2
j_gene: TRBJ1-1
abundance: NA
d_gene: NA
CDR3aa: CASSLERMNTEAFF
CDR3nt: TGTGCCAGCAGCTTAGAGAGGATGAACACTGAAGCTTTCTTT

v_gene: TRBV7-2
j_gene: TRBJ2-2
abundance: once
d_gene: TRBD2
CDR3aa: CASSLFPGGQTGELFF
CDR3nt: TGTGCCAGCAGCTTATTTCCGGGAGGGCAAACCGGGGAGCTGTTTTTT

v_gene: TRBV11-3
j_gene: TRBJ2-3
abundance: few
d_gene: TRBD1
CDR3aa: CASSQRQGSDTQYF
CDR3nt: TGTGCCAGCAGCCAGCGACAGGGTTCAGATACGCAGTATTTT

v_gene: TRBV10-3
j_gene: TRBJ1-1
abundance: few
d_gene: TRBD1
CDR3aa: CAITQGADTEAFF
CDR3nt: TGTGCCATCACCCAGGGGGCGGACACTGAAGCTTTCTTT

v_gene: TRBV4-1
j_gene: TRBJ2-1
abundance: NA
d_gene: TRBD2
CDR3aa: CASSTPGGRAYNEQFF
CDR3nt: TGCGCCAGCAGCACGCCAGGCGGGAGGGCCTACAATGAGCAGTTCTTC

v_gene: TRBV7-2
j_gene: TRBJ1-5
abundance: NA
d_gene: NA
CDR3aa: CASSQTGYSNQPQHF
CDR3nt: TGTGCCAGCAGTCAAACAGGGTATAGCAATCAGCCCCAGCATTTT

v_gene: TRBV27
j_gene: TRBJ1-1
abundance: few
d_gene: TRBD1
CDR3aa: CASSLTGLNTEAFF
CDR3nt: TGTGCCAGCAGTTTGACAGGGTTGAACACTGAAGCTTTCTTT

v_gene: TRBV7-9
j_gene: TRBJ2-1
abundance: NA
d_gene: NA
CDR3aa: CASSFIGQYNEQFF
CDR3nt: TGTGCCAGCAGCTTTATCGGACAGTACAATGAGCAGTTCTTC

v_gene: TRBV7-9
j_gene: TRBJ1-1
abundance: NA
d_gene: TRBD1
CDR3aa: CASRGQGTNTEAFF
CDR3nt: TGTGCCAGCAGAGGACAGGGAACGAACACTGAAGCTTTCTTT

v_gene: TRBV3-1/TRBV3-2
j_gene: TRBJ2-5
abundance: NA
d_gene: TRBD2
CDR3aa: CASSPYTSGSQETQYF
CDR3nt: TGTGCCAGCAGCCCCTATACTAGCGGCAGCCAAGAGACCCAGTACTTC

v_gene: TRBV3-1/TRBV3-2
j_gene: TRBJ2-1
abundance: NA
d_gene: TRBD2
CDR3aa: CASSLSGGRANEQFF
CDR3nt: TGTGCCAGCAGCCTGAGCGGCGGGAGGGCCAATGAGCAGTTCTTC

v_gene: TRBV29-1
j_gene: TRBJ2-4
abundance: NA
d_gene: NA
CDR3aa: CSGQGWGNIQYF
CDR3nt: TGCAGCGGCCAGGGATGGGGAAACATTCAGTACTTC

v_gene: TRBV9
j_gene: TRBJ1-1
abundance: NA
d_gene: NA
CDR3aa: CASSVIGESTEAFF
CDR3nt: TGTGCCAGCAGCGTAATCGGGGAATCAACTGAAGCTTTCTTT

v_gene: TRBV23-1
j_gene: TRBJ2-1
abundance: NA
d_gene: TRBD2
CDR3aa: CASSHSASGRADEQFF
CDR3nt: TGCGCCAGCAGTCATTCTGCTAGCGGGAGGGCAGATGAGCAGTTCTTC